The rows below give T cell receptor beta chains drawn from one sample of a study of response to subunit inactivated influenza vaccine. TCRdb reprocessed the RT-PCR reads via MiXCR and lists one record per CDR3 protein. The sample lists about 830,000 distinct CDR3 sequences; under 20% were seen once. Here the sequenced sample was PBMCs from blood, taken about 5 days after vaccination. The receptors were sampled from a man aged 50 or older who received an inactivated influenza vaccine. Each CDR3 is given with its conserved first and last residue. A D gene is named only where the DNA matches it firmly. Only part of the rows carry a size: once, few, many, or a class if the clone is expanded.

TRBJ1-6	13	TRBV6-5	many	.	CASSYTRRGPLHF	TGTGCCAGCAGTTACACCCGCAGGGGTCCCCTCCACTTT
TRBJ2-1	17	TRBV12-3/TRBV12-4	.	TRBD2	CASSEAYYLAGGGEQFF	TGTGCCAGCAGTGAGGCCTACTATTTAGCGGGAGGGGGTGAGCAGTTCTTC
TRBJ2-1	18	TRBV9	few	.	CASSVDLLSVSSYNEQFF	TGTGCCAGCAGCGTAGACCTTCTGTCCGTGAGCTCCTACAATGAGCAGTTCTTC
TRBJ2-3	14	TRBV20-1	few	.	CSASDPGRTDTQYF	TGCAGTGCTAGTGACCCCGGACGTACAGATACGCAGTATTTT
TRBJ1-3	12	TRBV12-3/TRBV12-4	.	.	CASSLERNTIYF	TGTGCCAGCAGTTTAGAAAGAAACACCATATATTTT
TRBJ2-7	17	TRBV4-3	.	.	CASSQDSPQGLALEQYF	TGCGCCAGCAGCCAAGATTCCCCGCAGGGGTTAGCCCTCGAGCAGTACTTC
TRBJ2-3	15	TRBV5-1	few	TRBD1	CASSFQGAGTDTQYF	TGCGCCAGCAGCTTCCAGGGGGCTGGTACAGATACGCAGTATTTT
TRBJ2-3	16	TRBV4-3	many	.	CASSLSPTSSTDTQYF	TGCGCCAGCAGCCTAAGTCCCACATCGAGCACAGATACGCAGTATTTT
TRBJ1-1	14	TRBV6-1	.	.	CASRTQKGSTEAFF	TGTGCCAGCAGAACCCAAAAAGGGTCCACTGAAGCTTTCTTT
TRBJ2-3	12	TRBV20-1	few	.	CSATLGTDTQYF	TGCAGTGCTACTCTGGGCACAGATACGCAGTATTTT
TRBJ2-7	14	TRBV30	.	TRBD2	CAWRGLAGVGEQYF	TGTGCCTGGCGGGGACTAGCGGGAGTGGGTGAGCAGTACTTC
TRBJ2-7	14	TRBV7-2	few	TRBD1	CASSRRQGAKEQYF	TGTGCCAGCAGCCGGAGACAGGGGGCAAAAGAGCAGTACTTC
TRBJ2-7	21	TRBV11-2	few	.	CASSPNRGLFIRSPLDYEQYF	TGTGCCAGCAGCCCTAATCGGGGACTGTTTATCCGCTCCCCTCTCGACTACGAGCAGTACTTC
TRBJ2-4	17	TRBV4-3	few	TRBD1	CASSQAPPGQGADIQYF	TGCGCCAGCAGCCAAGCTCCCCCCGGACAGGGGGCGGACATTCAGTACTTC
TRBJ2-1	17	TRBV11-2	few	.	CASSLGLMSDIINEQFF	TGTGCCAGCAGCCTGGGCCTCATGTCGGATATTATCAATGAGCAGTTCTTC
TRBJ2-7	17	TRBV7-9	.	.	CASSPGITGLGPYEQYF	TGTGCCAGCAGCCCGGGGATCACAGGGTTAGGCCCCTACGAGCAGTACTTC
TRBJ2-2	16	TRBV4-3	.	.	CASSQGSALATGELFF	TGCGCCAGCAGCCAAGGGTCGGCCCTCGCCACCGGGGAGCTGTTTTTT
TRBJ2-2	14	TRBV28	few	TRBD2	CASSETSRTGELFF	TGTGCCAGCAGTGAGACTAGCCGGACCGGGGAGCTGTTTTTT